Here is one TCR beta chain with its context. Its binding antigen is unknown. No clone much larger than this one lies a single base away; base qualities are absent. The immunoSEQ Assay, a bias-controlled multiplex PCR, was used to amplify TCRbeta CDR3 regions from genomic DNA. The paper's processing steps were these. The number of nucleated cells in each sample was estimated from the amplification of reference gene primers within the assay. To quantify the absolute abundance of each unique TCRbeta CDR3 rearrangement, sequence reads were collapsed and filtered. For each sample, productive Simpson clonality was calculated as the square root of Simpson's diversity index across productive rearrangements. Imported from immuneACCESS, the table was reduced by TCRdb to in-frame sequences with V and J called. These copies leave out some clones; in studies compared against another copy, an unresolved V gene accounts for under half, and the cause of the remainder is not known. D and trimming come from the DNA, and the V and J calls and clone size come from that table. Present in this sample are more than 150,000 clones, under 85% of which were seen just once. The ten top clones hold around 15% of the sample.

Counted from cysteine to phenylalanine, this CDR3 has 14 amino acids. CDR3 DNA is the only sequence kept; it has 42 bases, read in frame from the first base. From a lookup of the germline V gene, CDR1 and CDR2 are SGHRS and YFSETQ. V and J are truncated by 0 bases and 9 bases respectively, leaving an intervening sequence of 16 bases. Each collaborating institution followed its own protocols to collect whole blood in K2EDTA tubes. For TCRbeta analysis, collaborators shipped samples in one of three forms: frozen whole blood, isolated PBMCs, or DNA extracted from either of those sample types. The sample originates from a study of blood T cell repertoires in COVID-19 (dated by TCRdb to 2018 to 2020). For the study in its entirety: Samples covering the acute and convalescent phases of COVID-19 were provided by collaborators in the United States, Italy and Spain. The sample metadata nearly always contained a de-identified subject ID, COVID-19 status, age in years and sex. The repertoires were released in a freely available public database meant as a resource for research on the immune response to SARS-CoV-2. Samples were obtained from the ongoing ImmuneRACE study (first 160 participants) and from 950 to 1,500 subjects provided by 6 global collaborators. The material from the prospective study consisted of cDNA or gDNA derived from T cells, B-cell-depleted T cells, or PBMCs. Deeply sampled blood TCRbeta repertoires from subjects exposed to, actively infected with, or recovered from COVID-19 were included in the dataset. Where HLA class I and class II types were available, the types were taken from metadata supplied by the sample provider, not from assay-based typing. The paper as a whole reports these results and caveats: The quantity of clinical and demographic metadata differed by source and by participant and was supplied without curation.

The V gene is TRBV5-1 and the J gene is TRBJ2-7; TRBD2 is a possible D gene, resting on 5 matching bases. This receptor was identified in a man in his sixties with active or convalescent COVID-19. Sequencing was done on a sample of peripheral blood. The CDR3 region: CASSLAGGRYGQYF. The sequenced DNA: TGCGCCAGCAGCTTGGCCGGAGGAAGGTATGGGCAGTACTTC. Extended through the reference TRBV5-1 and TRBJ2-7 proteins, this CDR3 yields the full variable domain: KAGVTQTPRYLIKTRGQQVTLSCSPISGHRSVSWYQQTPGQGLQFLFEYFSETQRNKGNFPGRFSGRQFSNSRSEMNVSTLELGDSALYLCASSLAGGRYGQYFGPGTRLTVT.